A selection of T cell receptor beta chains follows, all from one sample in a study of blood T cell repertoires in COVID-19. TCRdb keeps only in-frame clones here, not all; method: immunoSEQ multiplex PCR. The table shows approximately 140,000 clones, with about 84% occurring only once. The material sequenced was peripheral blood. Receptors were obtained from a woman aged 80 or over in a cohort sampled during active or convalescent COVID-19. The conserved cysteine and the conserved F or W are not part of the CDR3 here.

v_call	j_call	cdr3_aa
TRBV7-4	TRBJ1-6	ASSLAENSGLDSPLH
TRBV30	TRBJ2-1	AWSVSGTGHIEQF
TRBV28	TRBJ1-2	ASRFDQQDGYT
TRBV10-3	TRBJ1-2	AIKDREGYT
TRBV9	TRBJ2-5	ASSVSRFEETQY
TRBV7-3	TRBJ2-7	ASSRLPSWEQY
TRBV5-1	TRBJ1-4	ASSLYPGGNNEKLF
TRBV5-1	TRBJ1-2	ASSLDPTGSYGYT
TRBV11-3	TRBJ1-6	ASSLDRQLRNSPLH
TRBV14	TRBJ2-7	ASSQLLTGSHEQY
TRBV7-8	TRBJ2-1	ASNMDRGLYNEQF
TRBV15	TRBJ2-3	ATSSWTGGTDTQY
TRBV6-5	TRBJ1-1	ASSPFQAGGTEAF
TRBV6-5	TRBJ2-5	ASKTDLRGTQY
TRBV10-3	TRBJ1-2	AISDQGGGYT
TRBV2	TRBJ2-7	ASTPEEGGYEQY
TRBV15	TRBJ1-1	ATSPRYGYRTEAF